Presented here are 3 T cell receptor beta chains from one specimen sequenced in a study of T cell responses to AZD1222 COVID-19 vaccine. Assay: immunoSEQ multiplex PCR; the TCRdb copy retains only in-frame clones and omits some. The sample holds roughly 150,000 clones; roughly nine tenths are singletons and the top ten take 1.5% to 2%. The source material was peripheral blood, sampled on day 0 of AZD1222 vaccination. The receptor source for this set is an adult in good health.

The chain recombines TRBV4-1 with TRBJ2-1; 8 bases line up with TRBD1. In germline, CDR1 is MGHRA, CDR2 YSYEKL. J gave up 6 bases and V 4 bases, and 8 bases lay outside the gene matches. The length of the CDR3 is 15 residues. The CDR3 is CASSPPDRVGNEQFF. For the CDR3, the DNA is TGCGCCAGCAGCCCCCCGGACAGGGTCGGCAATGAGCAGTTCTTC.

CDR3 loop: CAISGAGNTIYF. CDR3 sequence (DNA): TGTGCCATCAGTGGAGCTGGAAACACCATATATTTT. This chain joins TRBV10-3 and TRBJ1-3; D gene ambiguous. V was cut by 4 bases and J by 2 bases, with 3 bases left in between. CDR3 length: 12 residues. The germline V gene has CDR1 ENHRY and CDR2 SYGVKD.

The V and J genes are TRBV6-5 and TRBJ2-7; D is undetermined. Trimming shortened V by 6 bases and J by 6 bases, and 15 bases separated the two germline ends. CDR1 MNHEY and CDR2 SVGAGI come from the germline V gene. This CDR3 region has 13 residues. In nucleotides, the CDR3 is TGTGCCAGCAGCCGACCCTCAGACCGCGAGCAGTACTTC. Translated: CASSRPSDREQYF.